These T cell receptor beta chains were read from a single sample in a study of T-cell reconstitution after alpha-beta-depleted transplantation in children. TCRdb used MiXCR to reprocess the PCR reads, holding one entry per CDR3 protein. The sample lists around 600,000 distinct CDR3 sequences, roughly 15% seen once, with 1.1% in the top ten. Here the sequenced sample was PBMCs from the stem cell graft donor, taken from the stem cell graft. The receptors derive from a human donor who donated a stem cell graft to a child with acute myeloid leukemia. Both conserved end residues are part of each CDR3. The D gene is left open where the match is weak. Some rows have no size entry. The others give once, few or many, or a class for an expanded clone.

size: many
V: TRBV20-1
D: TRBD1
J: TRBJ1-1
DNA: TGCAGTGCTACCTTGCAGGGGGGTCACACTGAAGCTTTCTTT
CDR3: CSATLQGGHTEAFF

size: few
V: TRBV7-9
D: -
J: TRBJ1-5
DNA: TGTGCCAGCTCGGAGGGACGGTACAATCAGCCCCAGCATTTT
CDR3: CASSEGRYNQPQHF

size: -
V: TRBV7-8
D: -
J: TRBJ2-3
DNA: TGTGCCAGCAGCTTAATCCGGGTCAGGCCCACAGATACGCAGTATTTT
CDR3: CASSLIRVRPTDTQYF

size: -
V: TRBV12-3/TRBV12-4
D: -
J: TRBJ1-1
DNA: TGTGCCAGCAGCCCACCGACGGTGAACACTGAAACTTTCTTT
CDR3: CASSPPTVNTETFF

size: -
V: TRBV7-2
D: TRBD2
J: TRBJ2-2
DNA: TGTGCCAGCAGCTTACGGCGGGGGGGCGACGGGGAGCTGTTTTTT
CDR3: CASSLRRGGDGELFF

size: many
V: TRBV7-9
D: TRBD1
J: TRBJ1-5
DNA: TGTGCCAGCAGCTTAGGGACAGGGGAGGGCCAGCCCCAGCATTTT
CDR3: CASSLGTGEGQPQHF

size: -
V: TRBV20-1
D: TRBD1
J: TRBJ2-1
DNA: TGCAGTGCTAGAAACAACCGGGACAGGGGGTACAATGAGCAGTTCTTC
CDR3: CSARNNRDRGYNEQFF

size: many
V: TRBV20-1
D: TRBD1
J: TRBJ1-1
DNA: TGCAGTGCTAGCCCCGGGACAGGGCCCACTGAAGCTTTCTTT
CDR3: CSASPGTGPTEAFF

size: many
V: TRBV29-1
D: -
J: TRBJ2-1
DNA: TGCAGCGGCAAAGGAGATGAGCAGTTCTTC
CDR3: CSGKGDEQFF

size: many
V: TRBV5-5
D: TRBD2
J: TRBJ2-1
DNA: TGTGCCAGCAGCTGGCGACTAGCTGCTAACAATGAGCAGTTCTTC
CDR3: CASSWRLAANNEQFF

size: -
V: TRBV30
D: TRBD1
J: TRBJ2-7
DNA: TGTGCCTGGAGCGCCCTGACAGGGTCCTACGAGCAGTACTTC
CDR3: CAWSALTGSYEQYF

size: -
V: TRBV27
D: -
J: TRBJ1-1
DNA: TGTGCCAGCAGTCCCCCCGAGGCAACTGAAGCTTTCTTT
CDR3: CASSPPEATEAFF

size: -
V: TRBV5-1
D: TRBD1
J: TRBJ2-1
DNA: TGCGCCAGCAGCTTCACAGGGGGGCATGAGCAGTTCTTC
CDR3: CASSFTGGHEQFF

size: few
V: TRBV13
D: TRBD1
J: TRBJ2-7
DNA: TGTGCCAGCAGCACCGGACAGGGAATCCCCTACGAGCAGTACTTC
CDR3: CASSTGQGIPYEQYF

size: few
V: TRBV10-3
D: -
J: TRBJ2-3
DNA: TGTGCCATCAGTGAGTCTGCGGAGGTCACAGATACGCAGTATTTT
CDR3: CAISESAEVTDTQYF

size: -
V: TRBV7-8
D: TRBD2
J: TRBJ2-1
DNA: TGTGCCAGCAGCTTAGATTGGCGGGGGGTACACAATGAGCAGTTCTTC
CDR3: CASSLDWRGVHNEQFF

size: many
V: TRBV20-1
D: -
J: TRBJ2-7
DNA: TGCAGTGCTAGAGAAGGGCAGCGTCCCTACGAGCAGTACTTC
CDR3: CSAREGQRPYEQYF